This TCR beta chain originates from a study of cytomegalovirus exposure and HLA in healthy donors. The PCR employed 60 Vbeta primers together with 13 Jbeta primers. Using immunoSEQ multiplex PCR, the repertoire was profiled, and TCRdb retains in-frame clones only, with some absent. The sample carries more than 150,000 clones, about 79% recorded once. Germline V gene data show CDR1 as MNHNS and CDR2 as SASEGT. The CDR3 extends over 15 amino acids. The V end lost 10 bases, the J end lost 0 bases, and 17 bases lay between the germline ends. Notes on this clone: What it binds is not known.

Findings of the study overall: Using a false discovery rate of 0.05, a later analysis showed that approximately 17,000 TCR beta sequences were associated with HLA alleles. Reportedly, diagnosis of cytomegalovirus status by the classifier showed high specificity and sensitivity.

Source material: PBMCs. The origin of this receptor is a girl aged 2 to 10 in good health and CMV-seropositive. The chain uses TRBV6-1 and TRBJ2-3; weak D call: TRBD2 (5 bases). The CDR3: CAIKREPSSTDTQYF. DNA of the CDR3: TGTGCCATCAAACGGGAACCCTCTAGCACAGATACGCAGTATTTT.